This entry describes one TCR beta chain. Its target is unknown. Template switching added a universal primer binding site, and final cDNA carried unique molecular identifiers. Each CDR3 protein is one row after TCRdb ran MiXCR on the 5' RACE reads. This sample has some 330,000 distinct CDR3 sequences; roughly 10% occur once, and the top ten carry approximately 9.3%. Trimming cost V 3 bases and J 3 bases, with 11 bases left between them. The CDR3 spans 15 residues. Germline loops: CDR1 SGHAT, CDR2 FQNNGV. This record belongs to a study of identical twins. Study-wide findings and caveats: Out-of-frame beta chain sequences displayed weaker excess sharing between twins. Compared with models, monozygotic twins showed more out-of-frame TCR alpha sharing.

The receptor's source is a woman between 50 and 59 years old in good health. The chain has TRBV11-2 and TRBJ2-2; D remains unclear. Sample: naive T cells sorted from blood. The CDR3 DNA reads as TGTGCCAGCAGCTTGGAAGGGCTGGACACCGGGGAGCTGTTTTTT. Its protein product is CASSLEGLDTGELFF.